Following are 3 T cell receptor beta chains from one sample sequenced in a study of identical twins. TCRdb analysed the 5' RACE reads with MiXCR anew, one entry per CDR3 protein. The table includes more than 600,000 distinct CDR3 sequences, about 20% detected once. The same sample was also studied in work on T cells expressing NK-cell markers.

The sample taken for sequencing was PBMCs. The receptors here all came from a woman between 18 and 29 years old in good health.

This clonotype was counted once. The rearrangement uses TRBV6-6 and TRBJ2-7, with unresolved D. The V end lost 8 bases, the J end lost 1 base, and 12 bases lay between the germline ends. Germline CDR1 is MNHNY and CDR2 is SVGAGI (reference sequence). The CDR3 length is 13 residues. The chain's CDR3 is CASGRLRSYEQYF. Written as DNA, the CDR3 is TGTGCCAGCGGCCGACTTAGGTCCTACGAGCAGTACTTC.

The V and J genes are TRBV4-1 and TRBJ2-1; a possible D gene is TRBD1 (6 bases). The CDR3 length is 17 residues. V lost 0 bases and J 3 bases, leaving 15 bases between the germline ends. Germline V gene data show CDR1 as MGHRA and CDR2 as YSYEKL. As DNA, the CDR3 is TGCGCCAGCAGCCAAGAGAGGGCGGGCAGGGGCTACAATGAGCAGTTCTTC. This codes for CASSQERAGRGYNEQFF.

This clonotype appeared a few times. DNA for the CDR3: TGCAGTGCCCCCCCAACTAGCGGGAGCCTGTACGAGCAGTACTTC. Its translation is CSAPPTSGSLYEQYF. The V and J genes are TRBV20-1 and TRBJ2-7; 11 nucleotides agree with TRBD2. Trimming took 6 bases from V and 4 from J; bases not matched to a gene: 11. This CDR3 is built from 15 residues. The germline gives CDR1 DFQATT, CDR2 SNEGSKA (reference sequence).